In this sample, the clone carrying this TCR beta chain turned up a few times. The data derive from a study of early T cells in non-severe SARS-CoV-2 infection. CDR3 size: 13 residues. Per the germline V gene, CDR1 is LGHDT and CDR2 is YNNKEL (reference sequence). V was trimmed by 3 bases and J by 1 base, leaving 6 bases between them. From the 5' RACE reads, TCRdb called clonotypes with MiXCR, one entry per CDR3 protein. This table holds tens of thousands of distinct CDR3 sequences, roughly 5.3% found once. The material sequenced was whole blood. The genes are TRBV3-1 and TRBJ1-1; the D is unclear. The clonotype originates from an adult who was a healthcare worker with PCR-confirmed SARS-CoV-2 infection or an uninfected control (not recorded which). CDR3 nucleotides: TGTGCCAGCAGCCAGATAGGGAACACTGAAGCTTTCTTT. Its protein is CASSQIGNTEAFF.